The 8 T cell receptor beta chains presented below share a single source sample, sequenced in a study of cytomegalovirus exposure and HLA in healthy donors. Primers included in the PCR were 60 Vbeta and 13 Jbeta primers. Assay: immunoSEQ multiplex PCR; the TCRdb copy retains only in-frame clones and omits some. This table has roughly 150,000 clones, 65% to 75% appearing once. The specimen was PBMCs. These receptors were taken from a man in his sixties in good health and CMV-seronegative.

The chain links TRBV5-4 to TRBJ2-3, with a tentative D call TRBD1 (7 bases). Germline V gene lookup returns CDR1 SGHNT and CDR2 YYREEE (reference sequence). This CDR3 is 15 amino acids long. V was trimmed by 6 bases and J by 8 bases, leaving 22 bases between them. Here the CDR3 reads CASTLGQGGRGTQYF. DNA of the CDR3: TGTGCCAGCACCCTTGGCCAGGGGGGTAGGGGTACGCAGTATTTT.

The chain couples TRBV19 to TRBJ1-5; the D gene is possibly TRBD1 (6 bases). In germline, CDR1 is LNHDA, CDR2 SQIVND (reference sequence). The CDR3 covers 16 residues. V was trimmed by 0 bases and J by 4 bases, leaving 13 bases between them. DNA of the CDR3: TGTGCCAGTAGTATAGATCAAGCAGGGGAGAATCAGCCCCAGCATTTT. It translates to CASSIDQAGENQPQHF.

This clone occurred once. V is TRBV30 and J is TRBJ1-3; 7 positions match TRBD1. Per the germline V gene, CDR1 is GTSNPN and CDR2 is SVGIG (reference sequence). The CDR3 sequence is 13 residues long. Trimming at V came to 5 bases and at J to 4 bases, leaving 5 bases not matched to a gene. The CDR3 DNA reads as TGTGCCTGGGAAACAGGGGAGGGAAACACCATATATTTT. As protein: CAWETGEGNTIYF.

The CDR3 DNA reads as TGTGCCAGCAGTTACATGGCCAGCACAGATACGCAGTATTTT. Translation: CASSYMASTDTQYF. This chain joins TRBV6-5 and TRBJ2-3; D call uncertain. Trimming took 2 bases from V and 0 from J, leaving 6 bases between them. The CDR3 is 14 residues long. Germline CDR1 is MNHEY and CDR2 is SVGAGI.

In its sample, this clone was seen many times. This chain uses TRBV10-3 with TRBJ1-2; D remains unclear. Germline loops: CDR1 ENHRY, CDR2 SYGVKD. This CDR3 is 13 amino acids long. Trimming pared 0 bases from V and 7 bases from J, leaving 9 bases between. In DNA, the CDR3 is TGTGCCATCAGTGAGTCTCTGTCCCGTGGCTACACCTTC. The encoded protein is CAISESLSRGYTF.

The V call is TRBV11-2, the J call TRBJ2-7; D is uncertain. The CDR3 loop spans 13 amino acids. V was trimmed by 3 bases and J by 7 bases, leaving 13 bases between them. Germline-derived CDR1 and CDR2 are SGHAT and FQNNGV. The CDR3 loop is CASSLSQVDEQYF. CDR3 DNA sequence: TGTGCCAGCAGCTTGAGCCAAGTTGATGAGCAGTACTTC.

The chain is built from TRBV29-1 and TRBJ2-1; 7 bases map to TRBD1. The CDR3 is 13 residues long. CDR1 and CDR2 from the germline V gene are SQVTM and ANQGSEA. Germline trimming cut 7 bases from V and 10 bases from J; bases unmatched to any gene: 13. The CDR3, as DNA: TGCAGCGCCATCACTGAGGGGGCAGGGGAGCAGTTCTTC. Encoded protein: CSAITEGAGEQFF.

The chain joins TRBV5-1 to TRBJ1-1; D gene uncertain. Trimming took 0 bases from V and 0 from J, leaving 15 bases between them. This CDR3 is built from 17 residues. CDR1 is SGHRS, CDR2 YFSETQ, per germline. The CDR3 DNA sequence: TGCGCCAGCAGCTTGGTCCCCGGAGGCAACATGAACACTGAAGCTTTCTTT. This sequence encodes CASSLVPGGNMNTEAFF.